This record covers a single T cell receptor (beta chain). The antigen is unknown. This CDR3 comprises 14 residues. Deletions cut 3 bases from V and 5 bases from J, with 13 bases between. The sample comes from a study of CD8 T cells in ankylosing spondylitis. Study-level findings and limits: Among TCR beta sequences, a motif of several highly homologous variants appeared characteristic of ankylosing spondylitis blood.

Construction of TCR beta libraries was performed using quantitative 5'-RACE with molecular barcodes. TCRdb recomputed calls from the 5' RACE reads with MiXCR, one row per CDR3 protein. The table lists 150,000 or so distinct CDR3 sequences, around 19% of them singletons, with over 7% in the top ten. Sequenced input: blood, either unsorted or a sorted T cell fraction (not recorded which). The sequence was collected from a male donor with ankylosing spondylitis or in good health (not recorded which). The V call is TRBV12-3 or TRBV12-4, the J call TRBJ2-5; possibly TRBD2 for D (6 bases). CDR3 sequence: CASSFSTREETQYF. The CDR3 DNA sequence: TGTGCCAGCAGTTTTTCGACTAGAGAGGAGACCCAGTACTTC.